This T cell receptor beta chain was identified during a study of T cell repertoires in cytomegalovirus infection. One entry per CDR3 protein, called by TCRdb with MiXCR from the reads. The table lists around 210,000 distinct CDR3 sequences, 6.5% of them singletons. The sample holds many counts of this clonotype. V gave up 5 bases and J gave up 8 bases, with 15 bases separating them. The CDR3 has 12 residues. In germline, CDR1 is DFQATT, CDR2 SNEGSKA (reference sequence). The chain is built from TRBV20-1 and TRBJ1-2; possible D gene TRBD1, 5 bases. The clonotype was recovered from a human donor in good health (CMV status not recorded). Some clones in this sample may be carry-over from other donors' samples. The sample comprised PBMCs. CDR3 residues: CSAHTGGGGYTF. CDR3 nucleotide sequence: TGCAGTGCTCATACAGGTGGGGGGGGCTACACCTTC.